This TCR beta chain was documented in a study of blood T cell repertoires in COVID-19. Germline CDR1 is SGDLS and CDR2 is YYNGEE. The CDR3 sequence is 12 residues long. Trimming stripped 4 bases from V and 0 bases from J, with 3 bases between. TCRdb keeps only in-frame clones here, not all; method: immunoSEQ multiplex PCR. Of around 68,000 clones detected, around 82% appear once; the ten largest clones hold about 16%. V usage is TRBV9 and J usage is TRBJ2-3; D call uncertain. The source of this sequence is an elderly man with active COVID-19. Specimen: peripheral blood. The CDR3 region is CASSPSTDTQYF. CDR3 coding DNA: TGTGCCAGCAGCCCTAGCACAGATACGCAGTATTTT.